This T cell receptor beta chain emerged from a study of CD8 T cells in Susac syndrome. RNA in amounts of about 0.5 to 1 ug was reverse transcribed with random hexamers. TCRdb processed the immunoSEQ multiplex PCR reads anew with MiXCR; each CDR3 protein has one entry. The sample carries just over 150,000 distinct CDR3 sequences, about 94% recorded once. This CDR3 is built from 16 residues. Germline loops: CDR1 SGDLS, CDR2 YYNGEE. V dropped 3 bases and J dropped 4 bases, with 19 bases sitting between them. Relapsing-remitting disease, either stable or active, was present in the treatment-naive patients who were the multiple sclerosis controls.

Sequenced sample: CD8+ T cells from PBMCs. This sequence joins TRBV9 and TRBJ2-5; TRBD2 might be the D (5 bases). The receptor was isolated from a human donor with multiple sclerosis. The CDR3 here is CASSGGPRSVGETQYF. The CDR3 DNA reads TGTGCCAGCAGCGGAGGGCCTAGGTCGGTAGGAGAGACCCAGTACTTC.